This paragraph covers one TCR beta chain sequence. These data come from a study of blood T cell repertoires in COVID-19. This table comes from immunoSEQ multiplex PCR, and its TCRdb copy is limited to in-frame clones, with some not included. The table records about 43,000 clones, about 90% of them present only once. The CDR3 runs to 15 residues. The sequence derives from a human donor in a cohort sampled during active COVID-19. The chain links TRBV7-5 to TRBJ2-7; the table's D call, TRBD1, has no DNA check behind it. TRBV7-5 is a listed pseudogene. Specimen: peripheral blood. For the CDR3, the DNA is TGTGTCAGAAGCTCTGACGGTGGATTAGGGGGCGAGCAGTACTTC. It is translated as CVRSSDGGLGGEQYF.